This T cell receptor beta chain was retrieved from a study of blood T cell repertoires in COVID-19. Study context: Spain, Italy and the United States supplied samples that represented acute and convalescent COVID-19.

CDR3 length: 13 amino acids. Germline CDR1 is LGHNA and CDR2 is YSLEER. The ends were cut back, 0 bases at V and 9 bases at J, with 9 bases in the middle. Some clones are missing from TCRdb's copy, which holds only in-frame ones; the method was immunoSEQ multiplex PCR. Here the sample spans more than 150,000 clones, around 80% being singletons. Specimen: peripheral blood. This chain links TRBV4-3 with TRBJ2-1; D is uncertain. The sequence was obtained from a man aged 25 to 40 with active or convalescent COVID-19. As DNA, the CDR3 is TGCGCCAGCAGCCAAGATCTGAGCGTTGAGCAGTTCTTC. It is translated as CASSQDLSVEQFF.